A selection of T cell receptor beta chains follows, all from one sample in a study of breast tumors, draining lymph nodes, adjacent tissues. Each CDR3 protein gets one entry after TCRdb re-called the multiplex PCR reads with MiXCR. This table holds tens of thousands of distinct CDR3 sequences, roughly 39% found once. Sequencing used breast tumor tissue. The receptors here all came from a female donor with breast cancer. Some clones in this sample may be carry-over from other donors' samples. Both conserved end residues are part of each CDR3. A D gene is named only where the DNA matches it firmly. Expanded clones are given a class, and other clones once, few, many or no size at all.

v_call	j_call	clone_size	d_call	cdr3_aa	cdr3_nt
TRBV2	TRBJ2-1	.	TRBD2	CASSDREGLAGVYEQFF	TGTGCCAGCAGCGACCGCGAGGGACTAGCGGGAGTCTATGAGCAGTTCTTC
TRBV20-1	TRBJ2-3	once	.	CGAGLDTQYF	TGCGGTGCTGGGTTGGATACGCAGTACTTT
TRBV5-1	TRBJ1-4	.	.	CASSLGLGGEKLFF	TGCGCCAGCAGCTTGGGACTAGGCGGAGAAAAACTGTTTTTT
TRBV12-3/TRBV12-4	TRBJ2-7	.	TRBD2	CASSKWDFSSGRGYEQYF	TGTGCCAGCAGCAAGTGGGACTTTTCTAGCGGGAGAGGGTACGAGCAGTACTTC
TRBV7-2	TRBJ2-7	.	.	CASSLFLPGHYEQYF	TGTGCCAGCAGCTTATTCCTACCGGGACACTACGAGCAGTACTTC
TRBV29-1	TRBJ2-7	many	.	CSVALGTHEQYF	TGCAGCGTTGCTCTGGGAACCCACGAGCAGTACTTC
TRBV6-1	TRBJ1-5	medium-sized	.	CASSEFRGSGQPQHF	TGTGCCAGCAGTGAATTCCGGGGTAGCGGGCAGCCCCAGCATTTT
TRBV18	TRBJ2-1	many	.	CASSPPRGEGNEQFF	TGTGCCAGCTCACCACCGAGGGGGGAAGGCAATGAGCAGTTCTTC
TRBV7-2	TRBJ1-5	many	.	CASSLLGGFNQPQHF	TGTGCCAGCAGCTTATTGGGGGGATTCAATCAGCCCCAGCATTTT
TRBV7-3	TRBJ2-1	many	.	CASSLGQSLSEQFF	TGTGCCAGCAGCTTAGGGCAGTCCCTGAGTGAGCAGTTCTTC
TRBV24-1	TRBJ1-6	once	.	CATSDFAGPLGNSPLHF	TGTGCCACCAGTGATTTCGCAGGGCCGTTGGGTAATTCACCCCTCCACTTT
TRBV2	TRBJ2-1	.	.	CASSDFNEQFF	TGTGCCAGCAGTGACTTCAATGAGCAGTTCTTC
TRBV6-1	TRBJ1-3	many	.	CASSVAGVDTGNTIYF	TGTGCCAGCAGTGTTGCGGGGGTGGATACTGGAAACACCATATATTTT
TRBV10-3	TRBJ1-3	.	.	CAISESGSGNTIYF	TGTGCCATCAGTGAGTCAGGGTCTGGAAACACCATATATTTT
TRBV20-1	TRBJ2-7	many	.	CSARGTYSYEQYF	TGCAGTGCTAGGGGGACATACTCCTACGAGCAGTACTTC
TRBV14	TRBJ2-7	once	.	CASSQVGTESSYEQYF	TGTGCCAGCAGCCAAGTGGGGACGGAGAGCTCCTACGAGCAGTACTTC
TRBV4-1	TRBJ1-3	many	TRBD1	CASSQERTGWDTIYF	TGCGCCAGCAGCCAAGAACGGACAGGGTGGGACACCATATATTTT
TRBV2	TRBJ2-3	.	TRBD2	CASSEGGLAGGPEADTQYF	TGTGCCAGCAGTGAAGGGGGACTAGCGGGAGGGCCGGAGGCAGATACGCAGTATTTT
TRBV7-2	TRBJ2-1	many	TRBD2	CASSLAGGPLLHEQFF	TGTGCCAGCAGCTTAGCGGGAGGGCCTCTCCTTCATGAGCAGTTCTTC
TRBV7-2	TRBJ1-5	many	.	CASSLGAGPQWAQHF	TGTGCCAGCAGCTTAGGTGCAGGGCCCCAATGGGCCCAGCATTTT
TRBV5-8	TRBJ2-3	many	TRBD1	CASRIDRDRPDTQYF	TGTGCCAGCAGAATCGACAGGGACCGACCAGATACGCAGTATTTT
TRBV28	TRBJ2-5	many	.	CASSLRPGVQETQYF	TGTGCCAGCAGTTTACGGCCGGGGGTCCAAGAGACCCAGTACTTC
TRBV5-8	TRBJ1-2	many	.	CASSLAGRPGYTF	TGTGCCAGCAGCTTGGCAGGACGGCCAGGCTACACCTTC
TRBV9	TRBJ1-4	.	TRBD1	CASSGGTGLEKLFF	TGTGCCAGCAGCGGTGGGACAGGGCTTGAAAAACTGTTTTTT
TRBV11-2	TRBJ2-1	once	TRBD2	CASSFTLAGGGEQFF	TGTGCCAGCAGCTTTACACTAGCGGGAGGCGGGGAGCAGTTCTTC
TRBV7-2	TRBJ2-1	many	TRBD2	CASSLAPGTSGLGEQFF	TGTGCCAGCAGCTTAGCGCCGGGGACTAGCGGGTTGGGGGAGCAGTTCTTC
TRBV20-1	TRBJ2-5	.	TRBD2	CSARDRVAGVVETQYF	TGCAGTGCTAGAGATCGGGTAGCGGGAGTCGTAGAGACCCAGTACTTC
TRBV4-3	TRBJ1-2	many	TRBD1	CASSQDGTGVYGYTF	TGCGCCAGCAGCCAAGACGGGACAGGGGTCTATGGCTACACCTTC
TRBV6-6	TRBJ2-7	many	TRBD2	CASRTSGSIYEQYF	TGTGCCAGTCGGACTAGCGGGAGTATCTACGAGCAGTACTTC
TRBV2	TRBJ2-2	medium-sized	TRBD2	CASSLTSGVNTGELFF	TGTGCCAGCAGTCTGACTAGCGGGGTGAACACCGGGGAGCTGTTTTTT
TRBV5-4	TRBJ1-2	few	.	CASSLQGVGGYTF	TGTGCCAGCAGCCTACAGGGCGTCGGTGGCTACACCTTC
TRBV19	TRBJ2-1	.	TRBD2	CASSGGSYNEQFF	TGTGCCAGTTCAGGCGGGAGCTACAATGAGCAGTTCTTC
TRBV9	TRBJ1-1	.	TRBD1	CASSEGTGANTEAFF	TGTGCCAGCAGCGAGGGGACAGGGGCGAACACTGAAGCTTTCTTT
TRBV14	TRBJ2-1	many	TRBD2	CASSQVAGEPALRQFF	TGTGCCAGCAGCCAAGTAGCGGGGGAACCGGCTCTAAGGCAGTTCTTC
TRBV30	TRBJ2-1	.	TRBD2	CAWRIDRAGGRNEQFF	TGTGCCTGGAGAATCGACCGGGCGGGCGGGAGAAATGAGCAGTTCTTC
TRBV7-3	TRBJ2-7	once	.	CASSLTVASEQYF	TGTGCCAGCAGCTTAACAGTTGCTTCCGAGCAGTACTTC
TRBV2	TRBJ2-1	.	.	CASSDGLYKGQFF	TGTGCCAGCAGTGACGGGCTTTACAAGGGGCAGTTCTTC
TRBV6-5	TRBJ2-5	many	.	CASTESTAETQYF	TGTGCCAGCACAGAATCGACAGCTGAGACCCAGTACTTC
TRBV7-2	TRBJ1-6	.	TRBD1	CASSSLGTGSDSPLHF	TGTGCCAGCAGCTCACTCGGGACAGGTTCGGATTCACCCCTCCACTTT
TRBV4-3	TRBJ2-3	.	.	CASSQDARADTQYF	TGCGCCAGCAGCCAAGACGCTAGGGCAGATACGCAGTATTTT
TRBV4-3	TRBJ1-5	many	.	CASSQELNQPQHF	TGCGCCAGCAGCCAGGAATTAAATCAGCCCCAGCATTTT
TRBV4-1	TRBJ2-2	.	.	CASSVRFGELFF	TGCGCCAGCAGCGTCCGTTTCGGGGAGCTGTTTTTT
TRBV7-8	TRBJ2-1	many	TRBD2	CASSLVSASGSRNEQFF	TGTGCCAGCAGCTTAGTGTCTGCTAGCGGGAGTAGGAATGAGCAGTTCTTC
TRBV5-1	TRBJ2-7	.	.	CASSPIQGSYEQYF	TGCGCCAGCAGCCCAATTCAGGGTTCCTACGAGCAGTACTTC
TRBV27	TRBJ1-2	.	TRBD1	CASSRTGTGVRGYTF	TGTGCCAGCAGTCGAACCGGGACAGGGGTTCGCGGCTACACCTTC
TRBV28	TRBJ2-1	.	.	CASSSTHLGAWRNEQFF	TGTGCCAGCAGTTCCACTCACCTAGGCGCCTGGAGGAATGAGCAGTTCTTC
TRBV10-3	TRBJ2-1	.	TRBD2	CAIRPSGGAHNEQFF	TGTGCCATCAGACCTAGCGGGGGGGCTCATAATGAGCAGTTCTTC
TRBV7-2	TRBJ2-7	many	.	CASSSQGHNYEQYF	TGTGCCAGCAGCTCTCAGGGGCATAACTACGAGCAGTACTTC
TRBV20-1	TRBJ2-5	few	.	CSARDQVGGATETQYF	TGCAGTGCTAGAGATCAGGTTGGGGGAGCCACAGAGACCCAGTACTTC
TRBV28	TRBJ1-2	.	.	CASRKTGTLSRGNYGYTF	TGTGCCAGCAGGAAAACCGGGACTCTCTCTCGGGGGAACTATGGCTACACCTTC
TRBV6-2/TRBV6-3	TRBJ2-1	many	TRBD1	CASGDRGYNEQFF	TGTGCCAGCGGAGACAGGGGCTACAATGAGCAGTTCTTC
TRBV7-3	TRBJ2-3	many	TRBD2	CASSPGLAGAADTQYF	TGTGCCAGCAGCCCGGGACTAGCGGGAGCAGCAGATACGCAGTATTTT
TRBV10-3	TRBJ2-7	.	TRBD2	CAVLGGRSYEQYF	TGTGCCGTACTTGGCGGGAGGTCCTACGAGCAGTACTTC
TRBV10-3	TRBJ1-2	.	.	CAISPQGPTGYGYTF	TGTGCCATCAGTCCACAGGGTCCCACAGGCTATGGCTACACCTTC
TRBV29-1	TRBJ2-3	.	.	CSVDPTGNEQYF	TGCAGCGTTGACCCGACAGGCAATGAGCAGTATTTT
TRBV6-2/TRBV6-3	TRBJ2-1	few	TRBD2	CASSHGTSGYRHNEQFF	TGTGCCAGCAGTCACGGTACTAGCGGGTACCGCCACAATGAGCAGTTCTTC
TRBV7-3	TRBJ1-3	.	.	CASREGFNYGYTIYF	TGTGCCAGCAGGGAGGGCTTTAACTATGGCTACACCATATATTTT